Below are 3 T cell receptor beta chains sequenced from a single sample in a study of T cell responses to AZD1222 COVID-19 vaccine. Assay: immunoSEQ multiplex PCR; the TCRdb copy retains only in-frame clones and omits some. The table lists 200,000 to 250,000 clones, roughly 94% of them singletons. Sequencing used peripheral blood, obtained 28 days after the second dose of the MenACWY control vaccine. These receptors originate from an adult who received the MenACWY meningococcal vaccine as a control.

In its sample, this clone was seen once. This chain connects TRBV27 to TRBJ2-1; D unresolved. Germline V CDR1 and CDR2: MNHEY, SMNVEV (reference sequence). The V end lost 5 bases, the J end lost 0 bases, and 14 bases lay between the germline ends. This CDR3 has 16 residues. DNA of the CDR3: TGTGCCAGCAGTCTAAGACTTCCAAGCTCCTACAATGAGCAGTTCTTC. This codes for CASSLRLPSSYNEQFF.

This chain links TRBV7-9 with TRBJ2-1; unclear D gene. This CDR3 region has 14 residues. Trimming took 5 bases from V and 4 from J, leaving 12 bases between them. Looked up from germline, CDR1 is SEHNR and CDR2 is FQNEAQ (reference sequence). The DNA for the CDR3 is TGTGCCAGCAGCCCGTATGGGGTGTACAATGAGCAGTTCTTC. Translating it yields CASSPYGVYNEQFF.

The rearrangement links TRBV19 to TRBJ2-5; possible D gene TRBD2, 7 bases. The V gene's germline CDR1 is LNHDA and CDR2 SQIVND (reference sequence). V was pared by 8 bases and J by 1 base, with 20 bases between. This CDR3 is built from 16 residues. For the CDR3, the DNA is TGTGCCAGTGCCAATGGGGGGGGCCCCTCCCAAGAGACCCAGTACTTC. It encodes CASANGGGPSQETQYF. The whole variable domain, filled in from reference TRBV19 and TRBJ2-5, reads DGGITQSPKYLFRKEGQNVTLSCEQNLNHDAMYWYRQDPGQGLRLIYYSQIVNDFQKGDIAEGYSVSREKKESFPLTVTSAQKNPTAFYLCASANGGGPSQETQYFGPGTRLLVL.